The text below deals with one TCR beta chain. This clonotype has only a few counts. Its cognate antigen has yet to be identified. No much larger clone exists at a distance of one base, and base qualities are not known. This sample was taken from a study of spatial heterogeneity in lung cancer (dated by TCRdb to the late 2010s). Background for the entire study: More beta-chain than alpha-chain transcripts were consistently detected, likely reflecting higher beta-chain transcript abundance. In the raw uncorrected reads, each unique combination of TCR and UMI appeared on average more than ten times. In non-small cell lung cancer, the study quantitatively compared TCR alpha and beta repertoires across several tumor regions, matched nontumor lung, and blood. The study linked features of the TCR repertoire to counts of nonsynonymous mutations, which were determined by whole-exome sequencing of tumor tissue. Both alpha and beta chains were TCR-sequenced in samples taken at surgery, namely 220 tumor regions, roughly 64 matched nontumor lung samples and 55 to 60 PBMC samples. General conclusions and limits of the study: Additional single-cell paired TCR alpha and beta sequencing was considered necessary to confirm, at a functional level, the hypothesis that regional TCRs recognize regional mutations. Ubiquitous expanded tumor TCRs showed up in blood more often at tumor resection than at routine follow-up.

The library was made by 5' RACE. Reads for this sample came from a NextSeq 500. In the TCR library protocol, a unique molecular identifier was attached to each TCR cDNA molecule so that PCR and sequencing errors could be corrected. Concerning the study's data processing: TCR identification, UMI-based error correction and CDR3 extraction were performed with Decombinator tools. Expanded TCRs were defined as those above a frequency of 2 per 1,000, corresponding to the top 1% of the tumor frequency distribution. Each repertoire was subsampled 100 times to 5,000 TCRs, after which Renyi diversity was computed with the R vegan package. To build CDR3 similarity networks, amino acid triplet string-kernel similarity was used, and CDR3s were connected when their pairwise similarity was above 0.82. TCRdb applied fastp at Q25 and MiXCR to the public reads, then kept only in-frame beta chains. Rows are combined by CDR3 protein, so each entry shows the most common genes and DNA. It is TCRdb's table, rather than the study itself, that gives the V and J calls and clone size. The sample table shows 35,000 to 55,000 distinct CDR3 sequences, and approximately 15% are seen once. The top ten hold about 60% of the sample.

The germline V gene supplies CDR1 SGHTA and CDR2 FQGNSA. Including the terminal cysteine and phenylalanine, the CDR3 comprises 13 residues. Only the CDR3 part of the read is kept: 39 bases, read in frame from the first base. V drops 5 bases and J drops 4 bases, leaving 10 bases in between. The sample's time point label is to be understood as: sample taken at primary tumor resection. Whole RNA extracted from tumor and nontumor lung tissue, or from cryopreserved PBMC samples, was used for TCR sequencing without cell sorting. Donors were around 71 patients with early-stage, untreated non-small cell lung cancer from the lung TRACERx cohort. A patient was chosen for TCR sequencing only when enough RNA was available from at least two tumor regions.

The chain employs TRBV7-2 and TRBJ2-3, with TRBD2 perhaps the D gene, on 5 matching bases. This sequence was found in a male donor with early-stage non-small cell lung cancer. This specimen was PBMCs, taken at surgery. Read as DNA, the sequence is TGTGCCAGCAGCCCCGAACTAGCAGATACGCAGTATTTT. Translated, it reads CASSPELADTQYF. The entire variable domain, with the stretches around the CDR3 drawn from the reference TRBV7-2 and TRBJ2-3 proteins, is GAGVSQSPSNKVTEKGKDVELRCDPISGHTALYWYRQSLGQGLEFLIYFQGNSAPDKSGLPSDRFSAERTGGSVSTLTIQRTQQEDSAVYLCASSPELADTQYFGPGTRLTVL.